Sequencing of this T cell receptor beta chain was carried out in a study of Tregs in tolerant kidney transplant recipients. The CDR3 runs to 9 residues. Trimming removed 0 bases at V and 14 bases at J, with 2 bases between. Assay: immunoSEQ multiplex PCR; the TCRdb copy retains only in-frame clones and omits some. The sample records 60,000 or so clones, approximately 85% being singletons. Thawed PBMCs were FACS-sorted into unstimulated CD4+CD25+CD127- regulatory T cells, CD4+CD25- non-regulatory cells, CD4 and CD8 cells. The sample in question was Tregs from blood, obtained before the transplant. The genes are TRBV23-1 and TRBJ2-1; D uncertain. TRBV23-1 has ORF status, its function being uncertain. This clonotype originated in a human donor who received a combined kidney and bone marrow transplant. The CDR3: CASSQSKFF. The CDR3 bases are TGCGCCAGCAGTCAATCGAAGTTCTTC.